The 11 T cell receptor beta chains given below trace back to one sample, sequenced in a study of OX40 agonist ivuxolimab in advanced cancers. Clones were sequenced by immunoSEQ multiplex PCR, and TCRdb holds only the in-frame ones, with some missing. The sample contains tens of thousands of clones, 75% to 85% of which appear only once. Sequencing used CD4+ or CD8+ T cells sorted from blood, obtained in a trial of the OX40 agonist ivuxolimab. Every receptor here comes from an adult with an advanced solid tumor such as melanoma, head and neck, liver or kidney cancer.

The chain joins TRBV4-1 to TRBJ2-7; D perhaps matches TRBD1 (6 bases). V was trimmed by 1 base and J by 6 bases, leaving 13 bases between them. The length of the CDR3 is 14 residues. CDR1 is MGHRA, CDR2 YSYEKL, per germline. The CDR3 nucleotides read TGCGCCAGCAGCCAAGTTCCAGGGGATGGCGAGCAGTACTTC. Residues: CASSQVPGDGEQYF.

V and J are TRBV27 and TRBJ2-2; D gene uncertain. Germline V gene lookup returns CDR1 MNHEY and CDR2 SMNVEV (reference sequence). CDR3 length: 15 residues. Trimming cost V 5 bases and J 2 bases, with 12 bases left between them. The CDR3 DNA follows: TGTGCCAGCAGTCGTGACACTACTAACACCGGGGAGCTGTTTTTT. Translated: CASSRDTTNTGELFF.

This sequence joins TRBV4-1 and TRBJ1-1; D perhaps matches TRBD1 (6 bases). Germline CDR1 and CDR2: MGHRA and YSYEKL. This CDR3 is built from 14 residues. V shed 1 base and J shed 1 base, with 7 bases lying between them. This CDR3 reads CASSQGQENTEAFF. The DNA of the CDR3 is TGCGCCAGCAGCCAAGGACAGGAGAACACTGAAGCTTTCTTT.

This rearrangement joins TRBV4-3 to TRBJ2-2, with TRBD1 matching over 8 bases. V was clipped by 0 bases and J by 4 bases; unmatched bases: 7. The CDR3 has 17 residues. Germline CDR1 and CDR2: LGHNA and YSLEER. The CDR3 DNA sequence: TGCGCCAGCAGCCAAGAGCGGTGGCAGGGGGCCACCGGGGAGCTGTTTTTT. This encodes CASSQERWQGATGELFF.

The genes are TRBV27 and TRBJ2-7; a weak D match, TRBD2 (6 bases). The CDR3 spans 14 residues. Germline assignment: CDR1 MNHEY and CDR2 SMNVEV (reference sequence). The V end was cut by 5 bases, the J end by 4 bases, with 15 bases between. CDR3 protein: CASSPFSGEYEQYF. The CDR3 bases are TGTGCCAGCAGTCCATTTTCGGGGGAGTACGAGCAGTACTTC.

This clone came up once. The rearrangement links TRBV9 to TRBJ2-6, with 8 nucleotides matching TRBD1. V was pared by 0 bases and J by 0 bases, with 5 bases of the junction left unmatched. The CDR3 loop spans 18 amino acids. CDR1 and CDR2 (germline): SGDLS, YYNGEE. The CDR3 DNA sequence: TGTGCCAGCAGCGTAGTGGGACAGGATAGCTCTGGGGCCAACGTCCTGACTTTC. This encodes CASSVVGQDSSGANVLTF.

This chain links TRBV2 with TRBJ2-1, with no clear D. CDR3 length equals 14 residues. Trimming removed 9 bases from V and 0 bases from J, with 12 bases in between. Germline V gives CDR1 SNHLY, CDR2 FYNNEI. Here the CDR3 DNA reads TGTGCCAGAACAGAGCAATCCTCCTACAATGAGCAGTTCTTC. This sequence encodes CARTEQSSYNEQFF.

This chain links TRBV10-3 with TRBJ1-2; 7 bases are a match to TRBD1. The CDR3 contains 17 residues. Germline V gene sequence: CDR1 ENHRY, CDR2 SYGVKD. The junction had 17 bases not matched to a gene; V was cut back by 6 bases and J by 4 bases. The CDR3 region is CAISGEGAGGLLYGYTF. CDR3 DNA: TGTGCCATCAGCGGGGAGGGGGCAGGGGGACTCCTCTATGGCTACACCTTC.

This clone was detected only once. The chain uses TRBV6-5 and TRBJ1-1, with a possible D match to TRBD1 (5 bases). The CDR3 contains 13 residues. The V end was cut by 4 bases, the J end by 1 base, with 7 bases between. Germline CDR1 reads MNHEY; CDR2 reads SVGAGI. The CDR3 DNA reads as TGTGCCAGCAGTTGGGGGGGGAACACTGAAGCTTTCTTT. Amino acid sequence: CASSWGGNTEAFF.

The chain combines TRBV25-1 with TRBJ2-7; 7 bases align to TRBD2. The CDR3 spans 13 residues. Germline CDR1 MGHDK, CDR2 SYGVNS. V lost 4 bases, J lost 3 bases, and 3 bases stayed unmatched. CDR3 region: CASSAAGYYEQYF. The CDR3 DNA follows: TGTGCCAGCAGTGCAGCGGGGTACTACGAGCAGTACTTC.

The rearrangement links TRBV7-3 to TRBJ2-5; 13 nucleotides match TRBD2. With 1 base clipped from V and 5 bases from J, the junction kept 10 bases outside the gene matches. The CDR3 loop spans 18 amino acids. CDR1 is SGHTA and CDR2 is FQGTGA in the germline V gene. Written as DNA, the CDR3 is TGTGCCAGCAGCTTAAGTGGGACTAGCGGGACCGCGGGTGAGACCCAGTACTTC. Its protein is CASSLSGTSGTAGETQYF.